This T cell receptor (beta chain) appears in the sequencing data of a study of blood T cells in healthy people across ages. Study conclusions and caveats: Comparison with aged donors showed that long-lived donors had more naive CD4+ cells and higher diversity.

Concerning this clonotype itself: The target antigen is unknown.

A second 7 to 11 cycle PCR used barcoded and J-beta primers. TCRdb fed the 5' RACE reads into MiXCR, producing one record per CDR3 protein. The sample consists of approximately 960,000 distinct CDR3 sequences, roughly 29% of them appearing once. In each sample, at least 6.5 million PBMCs were isolated. Trimming removed 0 bases from V and 7 bases from J, with 24 bases in between. Germline assignment: CDR1 DFQATT and CDR2 SNEGSKA (reference sequence). CDR3 size: 17 residues. The sample was also reused in another study, on T cells of mothers and their children. This second study says: The donors comprised more than five children and their three healthy Caucasian mothers.

The chain links TRBV20-1 to TRBJ1-2, with D unresolved. The sequence was obtained from a woman between 40 and 55 years old in good health. Sequencing input: blood. CDR3 sequence: CSARDGPPGRFIAGYTF. The CDR3 region has the DNA TGCAGTGCTAGAGACGGCCCCCCGGGCAGGTTTATAGCTGGCTACACCTTC.